The 3 T cell receptor beta chains below all came from one sample that was sequenced in a study of neoadjuvant anti-PD-1 for oral cavity cancer. Assay: immunoSEQ multiplex PCR; the TCRdb copy retains only in-frame clones and omits some. The top ten hold approximately 3.7% of the sample, which has some 33,000 clones, about 87% seen once. The sample here was PBMCs, taken before nivolumab (anti-PD-1) treatment. The receptors stem from a person aged 35-79 years with oral cavity squamous cell carcinoma.

This clone was picked up one time. The CDR3 here is CASSEEVSEPNYGYTF. CDR3 DNA sequence: TGTGCCAGCAGTGAAGAGGTTAGCGAGCCTAACTATGGCTACACCTTC. The chain employs TRBV6-1 and TRBJ1-2; D unclear. CDR3 length equals 16 residues. Germline CDR1 MNHNS, CDR2 SASEGT. Trimming stripped 1 base from V and 0 bases from J, with 12 bases between.

The gene calls are TRBV19 and TRBJ2-5; 8 bases line up with TRBD2. From germline, CDR1 is LNHDA and CDR2 SQIVND (reference sequence). V was pared by 3 bases and J by 4 bases, with 7 bases of the junction left unmatched. The CDR3 runs to 15 residues. The CDR3 is CASSIGGGPGETQYF. Written as DNA, the CDR3 is TGTGCCAGTAGTATTGGCGGGGGGCCGGGAGAGACCCAGTACTTC.

The gene calls are TRBV15 and TRBJ1-2; TRBD1 is a possible D gene (6 bases). This CDR3 is 14 amino acids long. V was cut by 1 base and J by 8 bases, with 14 bases left in between. Per the germline V gene, CDR1 is LNHNV and CDR2 is YYDKDF (reference sequence). The CDR3 bases are TGTGCCACCAGCAGAGGAAGACAGGCCGGCGGCTACACCTTC. It encodes CATSRGRQAGGYTF.